The entry that follows covers one T cell receptor beta chain sequence. Assay: immunoSEQ multiplex PCR; the TCRdb copy retains only in-frame clones and omits some. The sample records about 250,000 clones, 70% to 85% being singletons. This sample was included in a study of blood T cell repertoires in COVID-19. Study-level information: The United States, Italy and Spain supplied acute and convalescent COVID-19 samples.

This CDR3 spans 14 amino acids. Germline V gives CDR1 SNHLY, CDR2 FYNNEI. The germline V and J ends were trimmed by 3 bases and 6 bases, with 12 bases remaining between them. This chain links TRBV2 with TRBJ1-5; D is perhaps TRBD1 (5 bases). The sample was peripheral blood. The clonotype originates from a man older than 75 with acute or convalescent COVID-19. The CDR3 spells CASSEKAGFQPQHF. The CDR3 coding sequence is TGTGCCAGCAGTGAGAAGGCAGGGTTTCAGCCCCAGCATTTT.